This T cell receptor beta chain was captured in a study of blood T cell repertoires in COVID-19. Study-wide context: Samples representing acute and convalescent COVID-19 were sourced from the United States, Italy and Spain.

Measured with immunoSEQ multiplex PCR; TCRdb has only the in-frame clones, and not every one. Of roughly 160,000 clones in the sample, over 70% were seen once. Germline V gene lookup returns CDR1 SGHDT and CDR2 YYEEEE. Trimming pared 10 bases from V and 3 bases from J, leaving 13 bases between. The CDR3 has 12 residues. Participants spanned ages about 18 to 95 years and resided in 20 to 30 US areas. Sequencing input: PBMCs or T cells enriched from blood (not recorded which). This sequence joins TRBV5-6 and TRBJ1-2; possible D gene TRBD1, 6 bases. The sequence came from a woman between 40 and 50 years old with acute COVID-19. The CDR3 region is CASGPGDYGYTF. The CDR3 nucleotides read TGTGCCTCCGGGCCAGGGGACTATGGCTACACCTTC. Full variable domain (outside the CDR3, taken from reference TRBV5-6 and TRBJ1-2): DAGVTQSPTHLIKTRGQQVTLRCSPKSGHDTVSWYQQALGQGPQFIFQYYEEEERQRGNFPDRFSGHQFPNYSSELNVNALLLGDSALYLCASGPGDYGYTFGSGTRLTVV.